These T cell receptor beta chains were read from a single sample in a study of CXCR3-negative and CXCR3-positive naive CD8 T cells. TCRdb re-analyzed the 5' RACE reads; it lists each CDR3 protein once, without DNA. Here the sample table reports tens of thousands of distinct CDR3 sequences. Sequenced material: naive CXCR3- CD8+ T cells from blood. All receptors come from a human donor in good health. Some clones in this sample may be carry-over from other donors' samples. CDR3s include the opening cysteine and the closing phenylalanine or tryptophan. Each record gives: CDR3 protein, V gene, J gene.

cdr3_aa: CASSLGGSNEKLFF
v_call: TRBV7-9
j_call: TRBJ1-4

cdr3_aa: CSVDPGGSQETQYF
v_call: TRBV29-1
j_call: TRBJ2-5

cdr3_aa: CASSDWLAEPTNTGELFF
v_call: TRBV10-2
j_call: TRBJ2-2

cdr3_aa: CASRTGDRHFSYEQYF
v_call: TRBV5-1
j_call: TRBJ2-7

cdr3_aa: CASSLSASSTDTQYF
v_call: TRBV7-3
j_call: TRBJ2-3

cdr3_aa: CASSLGQGALYEQYF
v_call: TRBV11-2
j_call: TRBJ2-7

cdr3_aa: CASSWGQGDEQYF
v_call: TRBV5-5
j_call: TRBJ2-7

cdr3_aa: CASSQEAQGLVWEQFF
v_call: TRBV14
j_call: TRBJ2-1

cdr3_aa: CASSLPRYPRYEQFF
v_call: TRBV28
j_call: TRBJ2-1

cdr3_aa: CASSLGGGQGSNIQYF
v_call: TRBV12-3/TRBV12-4
j_call: TRBJ2-4

cdr3_aa: CASSLGGTGELFF
v_call: TRBV27
j_call: TRBJ2-2

cdr3_aa: CASSNPGLADYEQYF
v_call: TRBV7-2
j_call: TRBJ2-7

cdr3_aa: CASSYRLPGHIETQYF
v_call: TRBV7-8
j_call: TRBJ2-5

cdr3_aa: CASSAHALIAFF
v_call: TRBV6-6
j_call: TRBJ1-1